Below are 13 T cell receptor beta chains sequenced from a single sample in a study of shared clonotypes between healthy human individuals. The protocol was immunoSEQ multiplex PCR, while the TCRdb copy is restricted to in-frame clones and leaves out a portion. The sample has about 460,000 clones; 75% to 80% are singletons. Sequences were obtained from PBMCs. Source of these receptors: a woman between 35 and 50 years old in good health. Some clones in this sample may be carry-over from other donors' samples.

As regards this clone: Given a much more abundant clone one base away, this may be a read error. This rearrangement joins TRBV11-2 to TRBJ2-3; 7 bases fit TRBD1. J was trimmed by 3 bases and V by 0 bases; bases with no gene match: 0. Germline CDR1 SGHAT, CDR2 FQNNGV. The CDR3 sequence is 14 residues long. CDR3 in amino acids: CASSLDRGTDTQYF. The CDR3 nucleotides read TGTGCCAGCAGCTTAGACAGGGGGACAGATACGCAGTATTTT.

The rearrangement joins TRBV6-6 to TRBJ2-2; 7 nucleotides align to TRBD1. The germline V gene encodes CDR1 MNHNY and CDR2 SVGAGI (reference sequence). Losses at the gene ends were 5 bases for V and 6 bases for J; bases not matched to a gene: 9. The CDR3 spans 15 residues. The CDR3: CASSPGDRHAGELFF. The CDR3, as DNA: TGTGCCAGCAGTCCCGGGGACAGACATGCCGGGGAGCTGTTTTTT.

The rearrangement links TRBV5-1 to TRBJ1-4; 7 bases line up with TRBD1. The V and J ends lost 0 bases and 7 bases, in that order; junction bases with no gene match: 6. Looked up from germline, CDR1 is SGHRS and CDR2 is YFSETQ. This CDR3 has 15 residues. The CDR3 spells CASSLARGDGEKLFF. CDR3 in DNA: TGCGCCAGCAGCTTGGCCAGGGGGGATGGTGAAAAACTGTTTTTT.

Of note for this clone: The germline gene is not matched at one end of the junction; a read error may be the cause. In the same sample, other DNA sequences code for this CDR3. This chain uses TRBV29-1 with TRBJ2-3; possible D gene TRBD2, 5 bases. In germline, CDR1 is SQVTM, CDR2 ANQGSEA. The CDR3 is 15 residues long. The CDR3 DNA is TGCAGCGTTGAAGATCTCGGGATAGGGTCAGATACGCAGTACTTT. Protein product: CSVEDLGIGSDTQYF.

This clone was observed once. This chain joins TRBV19 and TRBJ1-1; D is perhaps TRBD1 (5 bases). V was shortened by 1 base and J by 3 bases, with 6 bases between the two germline ends. CDR1 and CDR2 from the germline V gene are LNHDA and SQIVND (reference sequence). The CDR3 contains 13 residues. The CDR3 nucleotides read TGTGCCAGTAGTATAGCGGGGGACACTGAAGCTTTCTTT. This encodes CASSIAGDTEAFF.

The chain uses TRBV30 and TRBJ2-7; 9 bases fit TRBD1. This CDR3 has 14 residues. In germline, CDR1 is GTSNPN, CDR2 SVGIG (reference sequence). The junction had 4 bases not matched to a gene; V was cut back by 1 base and J by 3 bases. DNA of the CDR3: TGTGCCTGGAGTGCAGGGACAGGGTTCTACGAGCAGTACTTC. Residues: CAWSAGTGFYEQYF.

CDR3 amino acids: CASSGTSGVYEQYF. CDR3 in DNA: TGTGCCAGCAGTGGGACTAGCGGGGTCTACGAGCAGTACTTC. This sequence joins TRBV2 and TRBJ2-7; 12 bases match TRBD2. The CDR3 contains 14 residues. J gave up 3 bases and V 4 bases, and 1 base lay outside the gene matches. CDR1 SNHLY and CDR2 FYNNEI come from the germline V gene.

The chain joins TRBV19 to TRBJ1-2, with D possibly being TRBD1 (5 bases). The CDR3 runs 13 residues. CDR1 and CDR2 from the germline V gene are LNHDA and SQIVND (reference sequence). V was pared by 7 bases and J by 4 bases, with 13 bases between. CDR3 nucleotide sequence: TGTGCCAGTACTCCAGGGCCCCTCTATGGCTACACCTTC. Its translation: CASTPGPLYGYTF.

Comment on this clone: It differs at one base from a far larger clone, so likely a read error. The CDR3 protein is CAWRRAGFADYGYTF. CDR3 bases: TGTGCCTGGAGAAGAGCAGGGTTTGCTGACTATGGCTACACCTTC. The chain joins TRBV30 to TRBJ1-2, with D possibly TRBD1 on 5 matching bases. This CDR3 spans 15 amino acids. Trimming left V 3 bases short and J 3 bases short, with 17 bases between. Germline assignment: CDR1 GTSNPN and CDR2 SVGIG (reference sequence).

The chain uses TRBV2 and TRBJ1-2; the D is unclear. V lost 6 bases and J lost 2, with 7 bases in between. Per the germline V gene, CDR1 is SNHLY and CDR2 is FYNNEI. The CDR3 runs 12 residues. In DNA form, the CDR3 reads TGTGCCAGCAGGGGAGGAAACTATGGCTACACCTTC. It is translated as CASRGGNYGYTF.

There are many counts of this clone. This chain links TRBV10-3 with TRBJ2-1; D possibly corresponds to TRBD1 (6 bases). The CDR3 is 15 residues long. The V end was cut by 10 bases, the J end by 6 bases, with 22 bases between. Germline assignment: CDR1 ENHRY and CDR2 SYGVKD. CDR3 protein: CATRTIPGGGNEQFF. CDR3 DNA: TGTGCCACGCGGACGATTCCTGGGGGCGGCAATGAGCAGTTCTTC.

Turning to this clone: Since a far larger clone is one base different, this is likely a read error. This chain connects TRBV7-9 to TRBJ2-5; 7 bases agree with TRBD2. The CDR3 extends over 15 amino acids. CDR1 is SEHNR, CDR2 FQNEAQ, per germline (reference sequence). V was pared by 8 bases and J by 12 bases, with 21 bases of the junction left unmatched. CDR3 in amino acids: CASGSGEVPRNEEYF. Written as DNA, the CDR3 is TGTGCCAGCGGCAGCGGGGAGGTCCCTCGTAACGAGGAGTACTTC.

The chain is built from TRBV7-2 and TRBJ2-1; possibly TRBD2 for D (5 bases). CDR3 length: 13 amino acids. The germline V and J ends were trimmed by 2 bases and 5 bases, with 7 bases remaining between them. CDR1 SGHTA and CDR2 FQGNSA come from the germline V gene. This CDR3 reads CASSLTSNNEQFF. CDR3 sequence (DNA): TGTGCCAGCAGCTTAACTAGTAACAATGAGCAGTTCTTC.